The 23 T cell receptor beta chains below were found in one sample sequenced in a study of T cells in Graves' hyperthyroidism and ophthalmopathy. TCR beta CDR3 sequences were amplified from RNA transcripts. In the first-round RT-PCR of the TCR CDR3, the HTBI primer set was used. TCRdb passed the multiplex PCR reads through MiXCR, listing each CDR3 protein once. The sample carries hundreds of thousands of distinct CDR3 sequences, 15% to 20% recorded once. The sample consisted of blood. The receptors come from a woman aged 60 to 75 with Graves' ophthalmopathy.

This clonotype has at least ten counts. This sequence joins TRBV29-1 and TRBJ2-7; TRBD2 is a possible D gene (7 bases). V gave up 3 bases and J gave up 5 bases, with 14 bases separating them. Per germline, CDR1 SQVTM and CDR2 ANQGSEA. This CDR3 spans 13 amino acids. The CDR3 protein is CSVDRGGTDEQYF. The CDR3 DNA reads TGCAGCGTTGACAGGGGAGGGACGGACGAGCAGTACTTC.

This clonotype came up many times. The gene calls are TRBV28 and TRBJ2-1; a possible D gene is TRBD2 (5 bases). The CDR3 is 15 amino acids. CDR1 MDHEN and CDR2 SYDVKM come from the germline V gene. Trimming shortened V by 1 base and J by 6 bases, and 13 bases separated the two germline ends. CDR3 amino acids: CASSLYPREVNEQFF. CDR3 coding DNA: TGTGCCAGCAGTTTATATCCCCGGGAAGTCAATGAGCAGTTCTTC. The full variable domain, completed using reference TRBV28 and TRBJ2-1, is DVKVTQSSRYLVKRTGEKVFLECVQDMDHENMFWYRQDPGLGLRLIYFSYDVKMKEKGDIPEGYSVSREKKERFSLILESASTNQTSMYLCASSLYPREVNEQFFGPGTRLTVL.

The rearrangement links TRBV11-2 to TRBJ2-1; no definite D call. Germline V gene sequence: CDR1 SGHAT, CDR2 FQNNGV. The V and J ends lost 5 bases and 7 bases respectively, with 6 bases between them. This CDR3 contains 11 residues. CDR3 DNA: TGTGCCAGCAGCGAGATGAATGAGCAGTTCTTC. This codes for CASSEMNEQFF.

Only a few counts were recorded for this clonotype. This rearrangement joins TRBV2 to TRBJ2-2; the D call may be TRBD1 or TRBD2 (5 bases each). This CDR3 spans 13 amino acids. Trimming removed 6 bases at V and 6 bases at J, with 11 bases between. Per germline, CDR1 SNHLY and CDR2 FYNNEI. This CDR3 is CASRRGRAGELFF. The CDR3 DNA follows: TGTGCCAGCAGGAGGGGAAGAGCCGGGGAGCTGTTTTTT.

This clonotype occurred many times. The chain is built from TRBV5-5 and TRBJ1-2; D ambiguous. Germline V gene data show CDR1 as SGHKS and CDR2 as YYEKEE (reference sequence). V gave up 4 bases and J gave up 8 bases, with 24 bases separating them. This CDR3 is 16 amino acids long. CDR3 coding DNA: TGTGCCAGCAGCATACTGCCCGGGGAGGGTGGACGCGGCTACACCTTC. Residues: CASSILPGEGGRGYTF.

This chain connects TRBV6-2 or TRBV6-3 to TRBJ2-5; D may match TRBD1 or TRBD2 (5 bases each). The CDR3 covers 14 residues. V was trimmed by 6 bases and J by 5 bases, leaving 16 bases between them. The germline CDR1 and CDR2 sequences are MNHEY and SVGEGT. CDR3 loop: CASSRDLLGETQYF. CDR3 bases: TGTGCCAGCAGCCGGGACCTCCTGGGGGAGACCCAGTACTTC.

The sample holds many counts of this clonotype. The chain uses TRBV11-2 and TRBJ1-2, with D possibly TRBD1 on 6 matching bases. The CDR3 loop spans 15 amino acids. Between the trimmed V and J ends, which lost 0 bases and 4 bases, there was a span of 12 bases. The germline V gene has CDR1 SGHAT and CDR2 FQNNGV. In DNA form, the CDR3 reads TGTGCCAGCAGCTTAGAGCCTGCAGGGGCCTATGGCTACACCTTC. Its protein is CASSLEPAGAYGYTF.

This clonotype appeared many times. This chain uses TRBV20-1 with TRBJ2-7, with D unresolved. CDR1 is DFQATT, CDR2 SNEGSKA, per germline (reference sequence). CDR3 length: 10 residues. V was clipped by 2 bases and J by 5 bases, with 4 bases between them. The CDR3 loop reads CSARKDEQYF. In DNA, the CDR3 is TGCAGTGCTAGAAAGGACGAGCAGTACTTC.

The CDR3 spells CSARGPSIADTQYF. In DNA form, the CDR3 reads TGCAGTGCTAGAGGACCCAGTATCGCAGATACGCAGTATTTT. The chain has TRBV20-1 and TRBJ2-3; D is unresolved. This CDR3 comprises 14 residues. From germline, CDR1 is DFQATT and CDR2 SNEGSKA (reference sequence). Trimming removed 1 base from V and 4 bases from J, with 12 bases in between.

This clonotype was found many times. This chain joins TRBV4-3 and TRBJ1-2; D remains unclear. This CDR3 is 14 amino acids long. Deletions cut 2 bases from V and 0 bases from J, with 7 bases between. CDR1 and CDR2 from the germline V gene are LGHNA and YSLEER. CDR3 nucleotide sequence: TGCGCCAGCAGCCAACTCAACGCTAACTATGGCTACACCTTC. Translated, it gives CASSQLNANYGYTF.

This clonotype was found a few times. As DNA, the CDR3 is TGTGCCAGCATACGGGACAATAATTCACCCCTCCACTTT. Its protein is CASIRDNNSPLHF. The chain combines TRBV6-1 with TRBJ1-6, with D perhaps matching TRBD1 (6 bases). Between the trimmed V and J ends, which lost 7 bases and 5 bases, there was a span of 9 bases. CDR3 length: 13 amino acids. CDR1 MNHNS and CDR2 SASEGT come from the germline V gene.

This chain links TRBV27 with TRBJ2-1; 10 nucleotides align to TRBD1. Judging by the DNA end, TRBJ2-7 fits better; the J call may be wrong. There are 15 residues in the CDR3. CDR1 and CDR2 (germline): MNHEY, SMNVEV (reference sequence). The CDR3 nucleotides read TGTGCCAGCAGCTGGGACAGGGGTTGGGTAAATGAGCAGTACTTC. This translates into CASSWDRGWVNEQYF.

This clonotype was seen ten or more times. The chain carries TRBV10-3 and TRBJ1-1; 8 bases fit TRBD1. J gave up 6 bases and V 2 bases, and 8 bases lay outside the gene matches. The germline V gene has CDR1 ENHRY and CDR2 SYGVKD. The CDR3 length is 15 residues. The CDR3 loop is CAISEVDRARPEAFF. In nucleotides, the CDR3 is TGTGCCATCAGTGAGGTGGACAGGGCCAGGCCTGAAGCTTTCTTT.

This clonotype was seen ten or more times. This chain joins TRBV10-1 and TRBJ2-1; the match to TRBD2 covers 13 bases. Per germline, CDR1 WNHNN and CDR2 SYGVQD (reference sequence). The CDR3 runs 17 residues. V lost 6 bases to trimming and J lost 6 bases; unmatched junction nucleotides: 11. In DNA form, the CDR3 reads TGCGCCAGCAGCTCTACCGGGACTAGCGGGATTGGCAATGAGCAGTTCTTC. Its protein product is CASSSTGTSGIGNEQFF.

This clonotype was counted many times. This chain uses TRBV7-2 with TRBJ2-7; TRBD1 matches at 8 bases. J lost 5 bases, V lost 5 bases, and 8 bases had no gene match. CDR3 length equals 14 residues. Germline loops: CDR1 SGHTA, CDR2 FQGNSA. The CDR3 region has the DNA TGTGCCAGCAGCCTCGACAGGGGCTACGACGAGCAGTACTTC. This sequence encodes CASSLDRGYDEQYF.

The chain is built from TRBV29-1 and TRBJ1-1; no clear D. Germline V CDR1 and CDR2: SQVTM, ANQGSEA. The CDR3 has 10 amino acids. V gave up 7 bases and J gave up 5 bases, with 8 bases separating them. The CDR3 nucleotides are TGCAGCGGGTTCGAGACTGAAGCTTTCTTT. Its translation: CSGFETEAFF.

The rearrangement links TRBV28 to TRBJ2-1; the match to TRBD2 covers 11 bases. Germline values: CDR1 MDHEN, CDR2 SYDVKM. CDR3 length: 17 amino acids. V lost 4 bases to trimming and J lost 0 bases; unmatched junction nucleotides: 5. CDR3 nucleotide sequence: TGTGCCAGCAGTTGGGGGACTAGCGGAAGCTCCTACAATGAGCAGTTCTTC. Translated, it gives CASSWGTSGSSYNEQFF.

The chain joins TRBV5-1 to TRBJ1-2; 9 bases map to TRBD1. Germline values: CDR1 SGHRS, CDR2 YFSETQ. This CDR3 has 14 amino acids. V was pared by 4 bases and J by 9 bases, with 10 bases of the junction left unmatched. The CDR3 DNA follows: TGCGCCAGCAGCGTCGGGACAGGGAAGGGGCGCTACACCTTC. As protein: CASSVGTGKGRYTF.

This clonotype was counted only a few times. The rearrangement uses TRBV28 and TRBJ1-5, with 9 bases that match TRBD1. Germline trimming cut 5 bases from V and 0 bases from J; bases unmatched to any gene: 5. This CDR3 region has 16 residues. Germline V lookup: CDR1 MDHEN, CDR2 SYDVKM. The CDR3 coding sequence is TGTGCCAGCAGTCTCGGGACAGGGACTAGCAATCAGCCCCAGCATTTT. The encoded protein is CASSLGTGTSNQPQHF. The full variable domain, completed using reference TRBV28 and TRBJ1-5, is DVKVTQSSRYLVKRTGEKVFLECVQDMDHENMFWYRQDPGLGLRLIYFSYDVKMKEKGDIPEGYSVSREKKERFSLILESASTNQTSMYLCASSLGTGTSNQPQHFGDGTRLSIL.

The chain uses TRBV4-1 and TRBJ2-5, with D unclear. Per germline, CDR1 MGHRA and CDR2 YSYEKL. Trimming took 2 bases from V and 2 from J, leaving 12 bases between them. The CDR3 length is 15 residues. The CDR3 coding sequence is TGCGCCAGCAGCCAAATCGGGTCAAAACAAGAGACCCAGTACTTC. Translated, it gives CASSQIGSKQETQYF.

This clonotype was seen at least ten times. CDR3 in DNA: TGCAGCGTTGGGCCAAGTTTCCTTAACTATGGCTACACCTTC. Its protein product is CSVGPSFLNYGYTF. This chain links TRBV29-1 with TRBJ1-2; D call uncertain. The CDR3 extends over 14 amino acids. The germline V gene has CDR1 SQVTM and CDR2 ANQGSEA. Trimming took off 4 bases at V and 1 base at J, with 13 bases between the two ends.

This clonotype was seen ten or more times. The rearrangement links TRBV20-1 to TRBJ1-3, with D unresolved. The length of the CDR3 is 15 residues. V lost 3 bases to trimming and J lost 0 bases, with 12 bases between them. The germline gives CDR1 DFQATT, CDR2 SNEGSKA (reference sequence). The CDR3 loop reads CSARGGPSSGNTIYF. The CDR3 DNA reads as TGCAGTGCTAGGGGCGGTCCATCCTCTGGAAACACCATATATTTT.

This clonotype has only a few counts. The chain combines TRBV28 with TRBJ2-7; 7 positions agree with TRBD2. The V segment lost 11 bases and the J segment 2 bases; nucleotides outside the gene matches: 12. The CDR3 spans 14 residues. In germline, CDR1 is MDHEN, CDR2 SYDVKM. The CDR3 region has the DNA TGTGCCTCCAGCTTTCTAGCGGCCACCTACGAGCAGTACTTC. Amino acid sequence: CASSFLAATYEQYF.